This TCR beta chain was sequenced during a study of glioma-infiltrating T cells after dendritic cell vaccination. Generated by immunoSEQ multiplex PCR, the TCRdb table keeps only in-frame clones and is missing some. The table records under 100,000 clones, approximately 81% of them present only once. V lost 5 bases, J lost 4 bases, and 16 bases lay in between. CDR1 and CDR2 from the germline V gene are SGHNT and YYREEE (reference sequence). The CDR3 covers 15 residues. J is TRBJ1-3 and V is TRBV5-4, with D unclear. The specimen comprised blood, sampled before dendritic cell vaccination. The sequence derives from a human donor with glioblastoma. CDR3 amino acids: CASSQGLQAGNTIYF. The CDR3 DNA follows: TGTGCCAGCAGTCAAGGACTTCAGGCGGGAAACACCATATATTTT. The entire variable domain, with the rest obtained from reference TRBV5-4 and TRBJ1-3, is as follows: ETGVTQSPTHLIKTRGQQVTLRCSSQSGHNTVSWYQQALGQGPQFIFQYYREEENGRGNFPPRFSGLQFPNYSSELNVNALELDDSALYLCASSQGLQAGNTIYFGEGSWLTVV.